A selection of T cell receptor beta chains follows, all from one sample in a study of PD-L1 blockade in urothelial cancer. Libraries were prepared by immunoSEQ multiplex PCR; TCRdb keeps only in-frame clonotypes and omits some of them. The repertoire includes about 76,000 clones, around 84% of them detected once, and approximately 5% sits in the top ten. Sequenced here: PBMCs, sampled around atezolizumab (anti-PD-L1) treatment. The origin of the receptors is an older man with urothelial cancer. CDR3s include the opening cysteine and the closing phenylalanine or tryptophan. A D gene is named only where the DNA matches it firmly. Only part of the rows carry a size: once, few, many, or a class if the clone is expanded.

D gene: TRBD2
J gene: TRBJ2-2
clone size: -
V gene: TRBV18
CDR3 DNA: TGTGCCAGCTCACCACTGGGACTAGCGGCCGGGACCGGGGAGCTGTTTTTT
CDR3 protein: CASSPLGLAAGTGELFF

D gene: -
J gene: TRBJ2-5
clone size: -
V gene: TRBV5-1
CDR3 DNA: TGCGCCAGCAGCTTGGGTGTGACAAGCCCCCAAGAGACCCAGTACTTC
CDR3 protein: CASSLGVTSPQETQYF

D gene: -
J gene: TRBJ1-4
clone size: -
V gene: TRBV7-9
CDR3 DNA: TGTGCCAGCAGCTTAGGAGCAACTAATGAAAAACTGTTTTTT
CDR3 protein: CASSLGATNEKLFF

D gene: -
J gene: TRBJ1-2
clone size: few
V gene: TRBV6-6
CDR3 DNA: TGTGCCAGCAGGGAAACCGGGACATATGGCTACACCTTC
CDR3 protein: CASRETGTYGYTF

D gene: TRBD1
J gene: TRBJ2-7
clone size: -
V gene: TRBV29-1
CDR3 DNA: TGCAGCGTTTCTAGGGGGCCTGACGAGCAGTACTTC
CDR3 protein: CSVSRGPDEQYF

D gene: TRBD2
J gene: TRBJ2-7
clone size: once
V gene: TRBV2
CDR3 DNA: TGTGCCAGCAGTGAATTGGCTAGCGGATCCTACGAGCAGTACTTC
CDR3 protein: CASSELASGSYEQYF

D gene: TRBD2
J gene: TRBJ2-7
clone size: -
V gene: TRBV7-8
CDR3 DNA: TGTGCCAGCAGCTTAAGTAAAAGGTCTAGCGGGCCATCCCCCTCCTACGAGCAGTACTTC
CDR3 protein: CASSLSKRSSGPSPSYEQYF

D gene: -
J gene: TRBJ2-1
clone size: -
V gene: TRBV5-1
CDR3 DNA: TGCGCCAGCAGCTTCGATGACCTACCCCGGCGGAATGAGCAGTTCTTC
CDR3 protein: CASSFDDLPRRNEQFF

D gene: TRBD2
J gene: TRBJ2-1
clone size: -
V gene: TRBV7-8
CDR3 DNA: TGTGCCAGCAGCTCACCACCGGGAGTAGCGGGAGTCAAGGAGCAGTTCTTC
CDR3 protein: CASSSPPGVAGVKEQFF

D gene: TRBD1
J gene: TRBJ2-3
clone size: -
V gene: TRBV6-5
CDR3 DNA: TGTGCCAGCAGTTGGACAGGGATGGGCACAGATACGCAGTATTTT
CDR3 protein: CASSWTGMGTDTQYF

D gene: TRBD1
J gene: TRBJ2-7
clone size: -
V gene: TRBV29-1
CDR3 DNA: TGCAGCGTTGGGGGACAGCCATCCTACGAGCAGTACTTC
CDR3 protein: CSVGGQPSYEQYF

D gene: -
J gene: TRBJ2-3
clone size: -
V gene: TRBV27
CDR3 DNA: TGTGCCAGCGCGCCTGACAGAGGCACAGATACGCAGTATTTT
CDR3 protein: CASAPDRGTDTQYF

D gene: -
J gene: TRBJ2-1
clone size: -
V gene: TRBV6-6
CDR3 DNA: TGTGCCAGCAGTTCCTTAGGGGGCTCCTACAATGAGCAGTTCTTC
CDR3 protein: CASSSLGGSYNEQFF

D gene: -
J gene: TRBJ1-1
clone size: few
V gene: TRBV21-1
CDR3 DNA: TGTGCCAGCAGCCAGCCCCCTGGACAGGGTGACACTGAAGCTTTCTTT
CDR3 protein: CASSQPPGQGDTEAFF

D gene: -
J gene: TRBJ1-3
clone size: -
V gene: TRBV7-9
CDR3 DNA: TGTGCCAGCAGCTTGGCGGGCTCCTACTCTGGAAACACCATATATTTT
CDR3 protein: CASSLAGSYSGNTIYF

D gene: -
J gene: TRBJ1-5
clone size: -
V gene: TRBV10-2
CDR3 DNA: TGCGCCAGCAGTACGAGGGGCAATCAGCCCCAGCATTTT
CDR3 protein: CASSTRGNQPQHF

D gene: -
J gene: TRBJ2-5
clone size: once
V gene: TRBV5-1
CDR3 DNA: TGCGCCAGCAGCCTCAGGGATGGAGAGACCCAGTACTTC
CDR3 protein: CASSLRDGETQYF

D gene: -
J gene: TRBJ2-7
clone size: -
V gene: TRBV19
CDR3 DNA: TGTGCCAGTAGTACCTTCCCGGCCTCCTCAGGGGACTACGAGCAGTACTTC
CDR3 protein: CASSTFPASSGDYEQYF

D gene: TRBD2
J gene: TRBJ2-5
clone size: once
V gene: TRBV28
CDR3 DNA: TGTGCCAGCAGTTTATCCGTACTAGCGGGAGGAGGGGTCCAAGAGACCCAGTACTTC
CDR3 protein: CASSLSVLAGGGVQETQYF

D gene: TRBD2
J gene: TRBJ2-3
clone size: -
V gene: TRBV6-5
CDR3 DNA: TGTGCCAGCAGTCACGCTAGCGGGAGCACAGATACGCAGTATTTT
CDR3 protein: CASSHASGSTDTQYF

D gene: TRBD2
J gene: TRBJ2-2
clone size: few
V gene: TRBV28
CDR3 DNA: TGTGCCAGCAGGGTGACTAGCGGGAGATCCGGGGAGCTGTTTTTT
CDR3 protein: CASRVTSGRSGELFF

D gene: -
J gene: TRBJ2-2
clone size: -
V gene: TRBV21-1
CDR3 DNA: TGTGCCAGCAGCAAAGCAATAGCGGGACTGGGAACCACCGGGGAGCTGTTTTTT
CDR3 protein: CASSKAIAGLGTTGELFF

D gene: TRBD1
J gene: TRBJ2-3
clone size: -
V gene: TRBV7-9
CDR3 DNA: TGTGCCAGCAGCCTCAGACAGGGGGCGAGCCGCGGCACAGATACGCAGTATTTT
CDR3 protein: CASSLRQGASRGTDTQYF

D gene: TRBD2
J gene: TRBJ2-5
clone size: -
V gene: TRBV2
CDR3 DNA: TGTGCCAGCAGGAGGGACTATTCAGAGACCCAGTACTTC
CDR3 protein: CASRRDYSETQYF

D gene: TRBD1
J gene: TRBJ2-7
clone size: -
V gene: TRBV19
CDR3 DNA: TGTGCCACCCTGAGGACAGGGGGAACCTACGAGCAGTACTTC
CDR3 protein: CATLRTGGTYEQYF

D gene: -
J gene: TRBJ2-1
clone size: -
V gene: TRBV15
CDR3 DNA: TGTGCCACCAGCAGAGTTTACGAGAGCCTACAGTTCTTC
CDR3 protein: CATSRVYESLQFF

D gene: -
J gene: TRBJ2-3
clone size: once
V gene: TRBV10-3
CDR3 DNA: TGTGCCATCGGTCAGTACGGAGGTACGCAGTATTTT
CDR3 protein: CAIGQYGGTQYF

D gene: -
J gene: TRBJ2-7
clone size: -
V gene: TRBV15
CDR3 DNA: TGTGCCACCAGCAAGACAGACAACTACGAGCAGTACTTC
CDR3 protein: CATSKTDNYEQYF

D gene: TRBD2
J gene: TRBJ2-5
clone size: -
V gene: TRBV28
CDR3 DNA: TGTGCCAGCAGTTTACCCCTAGCGGGACTAAAGACCCAGTACTTC
CDR3 protein: CASSLPLAGLKTQYF

D gene: -
J gene: TRBJ2-3
clone size: -
V gene: TRBV20-1
CDR3 DNA: TGCAGTGCTAGTTCCATAGATACGCAGTATTTT
CDR3 protein: CSASSIDTQYF

D gene: TRBD1
J gene: TRBJ2-1
clone size: -
V gene: TRBV6-4
CDR3 DNA: TGTGCCAGCAGCAAGACAGGGGCGGTTAATGAGCAGTTCTTC
CDR3 protein: CASSKTGAVNEQFF